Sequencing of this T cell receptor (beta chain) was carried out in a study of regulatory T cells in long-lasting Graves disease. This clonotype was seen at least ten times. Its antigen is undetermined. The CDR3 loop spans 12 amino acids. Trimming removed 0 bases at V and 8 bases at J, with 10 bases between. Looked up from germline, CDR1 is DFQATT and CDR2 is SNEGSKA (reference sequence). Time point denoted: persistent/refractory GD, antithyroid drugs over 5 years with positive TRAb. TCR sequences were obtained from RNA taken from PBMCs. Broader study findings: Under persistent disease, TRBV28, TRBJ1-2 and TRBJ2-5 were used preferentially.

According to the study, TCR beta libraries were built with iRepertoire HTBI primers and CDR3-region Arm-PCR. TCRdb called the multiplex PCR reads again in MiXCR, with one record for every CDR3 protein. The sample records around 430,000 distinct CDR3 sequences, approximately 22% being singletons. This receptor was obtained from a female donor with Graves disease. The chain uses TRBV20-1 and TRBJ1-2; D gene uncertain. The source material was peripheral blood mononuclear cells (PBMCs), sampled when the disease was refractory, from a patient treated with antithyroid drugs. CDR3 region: CSARDAGEGYTF. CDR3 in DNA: TGCAGTGCTAGAGATGCCGGGGAAGGCTACACCTTC.